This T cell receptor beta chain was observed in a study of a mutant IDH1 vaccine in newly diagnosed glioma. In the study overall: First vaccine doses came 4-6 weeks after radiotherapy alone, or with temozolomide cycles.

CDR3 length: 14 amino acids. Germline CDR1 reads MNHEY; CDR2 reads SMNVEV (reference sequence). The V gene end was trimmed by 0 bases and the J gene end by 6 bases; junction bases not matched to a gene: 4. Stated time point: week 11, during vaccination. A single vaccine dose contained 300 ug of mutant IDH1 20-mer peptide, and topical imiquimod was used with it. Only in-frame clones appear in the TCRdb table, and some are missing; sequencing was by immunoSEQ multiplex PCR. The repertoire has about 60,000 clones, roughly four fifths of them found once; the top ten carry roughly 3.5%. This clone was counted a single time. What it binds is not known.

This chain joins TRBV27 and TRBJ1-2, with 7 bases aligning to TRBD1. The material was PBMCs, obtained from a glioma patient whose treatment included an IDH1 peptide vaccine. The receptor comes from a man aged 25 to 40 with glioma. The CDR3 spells CASSLSTGAHGYTF. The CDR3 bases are TGTGCCAGCAGTTTATCTACAGGGGCGCATGGCTACACCTTC.